The 28 T cell receptor beta chains in this list originate from one sample, sequenced in a study of beta chain features in type 1 diabetes. Overall study findings and caveats: When Type 1 diabetes patients were examined, their TCRB CDR3s proved moderately but significantly shorter in all four CD4+ subsets.

Expressed TCRB transcripts were sequenced, since all the RNA that had been isolated was reverse transcribed. Sequencing used immunoSEQ multiplex PCR; TCRdb keeps in-frame clones, though not all of them. The data show 250,000 to 350,000 clones, approximately 15% seen once. Their antigens remain unidentified. What was sequenced was naive CD4+ T cells from blood. These receptors originate from a man aged 30-40 years with type 1 diabetes.

The rearrangement joins TRBV18 to TRBJ1-1; 7 bases are a match to TRBD1. This CDR3 has 11 residues. Germline V gene data show CDR1 as KGHSH and CDR2 as LQKENI. The V gene end was trimmed by 4 bases and the J gene end by 9 bases; junction bases not matched to a gene: 2. The CDR3 nucleotides are TGTGCCAGCTCACTGACAGGGCAAGCTTTCTTT. It codes for CASSLTGQAFF. Complete variable domain (other parts from reference TRBV18 and TRBJ1-1): NAGVMQNPRHLVRRRGQEARLRCSPMKGHSHVYWYRQLPEEGLKFMVYLQKENIIDESGMPKERFSAEFPKEGPSILRIQQVVRGDSAAYFCASSLTGQAFFGQGTRLTVV.

This rearrangement joins TRBV2 to TRBJ2-2; perhaps TRBD1 as D (5 bases). V was pared by 3 bases and J by 3 bases, with 14 bases between. Per germline, CDR1 SNHLY and CDR2 FYNNEI. The CDR3 covers 16 residues. The DNA of the CDR3 is TGTGCCAGCAGTGAGCTCCGACAGTTTTACACCGGGGAGCTGTTTTTT. Translation: CASSELRQFYTGELFF.

The chain uses TRBV4-2 and TRBJ2-3; TRBD2 is a possible D gene (5 bases). The V end was cut by 7 bases, the J end by 2 bases, with 10 bases between. The CDR3 is made up of 13 amino acids. CDR1 is LGHNA and CDR2 is YNFKEQ in the germline V gene. This CDR3 is CASTREITDTQYF. CDR3 DNA: TGTGCCAGCACGAGGGAAATCACAGATACGCAGTATTTT.

This clone was seen only a few times. This chain joins TRBV19 and TRBJ2-5; TRBD1 might be the D (6 bases). There are 12 residues in the CDR3. Looked up from germline, CDR1 is LNHDA and CDR2 is SQIVND (reference sequence). V lost 11 bases and J 5 bases, leaving 15 bases between the germline ends. CDR3: CAAGTHLETQYF. The CDR3 DNA sequence: TGTGCCGCAGGGACACATCTGGAGACCCAGTACTTC.

V gene TRBV21-1 combines with J gene TRBJ2-1; TRBD2 is the table's D call, not checked against the DNA. TRBV21-1 is shown as a pseudogene. The CDR3 is made up of 15 amino acids. The CDR3 here is CASSRLRRTYNEQFF. CDR3 nucleotide sequence: TGTGCCAGCAGCAGGTTACGGAGAACCTACAATGAGCAGTTCTTC.

This clone was counted a few times. J is TRBJ2-1 and V is TRBV14, with TRBD2 matching 12 bases. The CDR3 loop spans 19 amino acids. J gave up 5 bases and V 0 bases, and 11 bases lay outside the gene matches. Germline V gene data show CDR1 as SGHDN and CDR2 as FVKESK. Here the CDR3 DNA reads TGTGCCAGCAGCCAAGAACCCCCGCTAGCGGGAGGGCCCCACAATGAGCAGTTCTTC. It encodes CASSQEPPLAGGPHNEQFF.

This clone was counted a few times. The chain combines TRBV7-3 with TRBJ2-3; TRBD1 is a possible D gene (5 bases). This CDR3 has 16 amino acids. V was shortened by 2 bases and J by 3 bases, with 15 bases between the two germline ends. CDR1 SGHTA and CDR2 FQGTGA come from the germline V gene. CDR3 loop: CASSLGANRATDTQYF. The DNA for the CDR3 is TGTGCCAGCAGCTTAGGGGCTAACAGAGCGACAGATACGCAGTATTTT.

The V and J genes are TRBV28 and TRBJ2-3, with TRBD2 identical over 8 bases. Trimming at V came to 5 bases and at J to 1 base, leaving 11 bases not matched to a gene. CDR3 length: 17 amino acids. The germline V gene encodes CDR1 MDHEN and CDR2 SYDVKM. The CDR3 DNA reads TGTGCCAGCAGTAGTCAGCGGGAGCCAGTTGGCACAGATACGCAGTATTTT. The encoded protein is CASSSQREPVGTDTQYF.

In this sample, this clone turned up a few times. J is TRBJ1-5 and V is TRBV30; D is possibly TRBD1 (5 bases). This CDR3 comprises 13 residues. Trimming cost V 0 bases and J 3 bases, with 6 bases left between them. Per the germline V gene, CDR1 is GTSNPN and CDR2 is SVGIG (reference sequence). DNA of the CDR3: TGTGCCTGGAGTGTACAGGTCAATCAGCCCCAGCATTTT. It encodes CAWSVQVNQPQHF.

This clone was seen more than once but under ten times. The chain has TRBV2 and TRBJ2-7; TRBD2 matches 7 bases. This CDR3 contains 14 residues. Per germline, CDR1 SNHLY and CDR2 FYNNEI. With 6 bases clipped from V and 4 bases from J, the junction kept 9 bases outside the gene matches. DNA for the CDR3: TGTGCCAGCAGACCCCGCCTAGCGGAATACGAGCAGTACTTC. This encodes CASRPRLAEYEQYF.

The genes are TRBV28 and TRBJ2-7, with TRBD1 as a possible D gene (5 bases). The CDR3 has 15 residues. V lost 5 bases to trimming and J lost 0 bases, with 14 bases between them. Germline CDR1 and CDR2: MDHEN and SYDVKM. The CDR3 DNA follows: TGTGCCAGCAGTAAAACCAGGGTATACTCCTACGAGCAGTACTTC. Protein sequence: CASSKTRVYSYEQYF.

This clone was found a few times. The V and J genes are TRBV7-9 and TRBJ2-2, with TRBD2 as a possible D gene (6 bases). Germline V gene sequence: CDR1 SEHNR, CDR2 FQNEAQ (reference sequence). The ends were cut back, 5 bases at V and 5 bases at J, with 12 bases in the middle. CDR3 length equals 14 residues. The CDR3 sequence is CASSRGKGTGELFF. The CDR3 nucleotides read TGTGCCAGCAGCCGCGGGAAAGGTACCGGGGAGCTGTTTTTT.

The CDR3, as DNA: TGTGCCAGCGGGAGACTAGTCCCAGATACGCAGTATTTT. Its translation: CASGRLVPDTQYF. The V call is TRBV14, the J call TRBJ2-3; D perhaps matches TRBD2 (6 bases). V lost 8 bases to trimming and J lost 4 bases, with 13 bases between them. Germline V gene data show CDR1 as SGHDN and CDR2 as FVKESK. This CDR3 comprises 13 residues.

This chain connects TRBV18 to TRBJ2-5; D may be TRBD2 (5 bases). Deletions cut 6 bases from V and 2 bases from J, with 16 bases between. The CDR3 extends over 15 amino acids. Germline CDR1 KGHSH, CDR2 LQKENI. In DNA, the CDR3 is TGTGCCAGCTCGCTCCGGCCAGCGGTACAAGAGACCCAGTACTTC. Its translation is CASSLRPAVQETQYF.

In its sample, this clone was seen a few times. The CDR3 sequence: CASSVPREWFF. The CDR3 DNA follows: TGTGCCAGCAGTGTTCCGCGGGAGTGGTTCTTC. The chain couples TRBV25-1 to TRBJ2-1; 7 nucleotides align to TRBD2. This CDR3 spans 11 amino acids. Germline CDR1 reads MGHDK; CDR2 reads SYGVNS. J lost 15 bases, V lost 4 bases, and 6 bases had no gene match.

The chain joins TRBV28 to TRBJ2-7, with TRBD1 matching 9 bases. CDR3 length equals 12 residues. The germline V gene has CDR1 MDHEN and CDR2 SYDVKM. The J segment lost 9 bases and the V segment lost 5 bases, leaving 5 bases of the junction unmatched. CDR3 DNA: TGTGCCAGCAGTCAAAACAGGGGGCGGCAGTACTTC. The encoded protein is CASSQNRGRQYF.

The chain carries TRBV5-6 and TRBJ2-7; D is possibly TRBD1 (7 bases). Germline CDR1 is SGHDT and CDR2 is YYEEEE. CDR3 length equals 15 residues. With 4 bases removed from V and 7 bases from J, the gap between germline ends came to 21 bases. CDR3 residues: CASSDSQGGLREQYF. The DNA for the CDR3 is TGTGCCAGCAGCGACTCCCAGGGGGGACTTCGTGAGCAGTACTTC.

The V call is TRBV28, the J call TRBJ2-1, with D perhaps matching TRBD1 (6 bases). This CDR3 contains 14 residues. V lost 5 bases to trimming and J lost 11 bases, with 19 bases between them. The germline CDR1 and CDR2 sequences are MDHEN and SYDVKM. CDR3: CASSPSGTHPKQFF. The CDR3 nucleotides read TGTGCCAGCAGTCCCTCCGGGACACACCCGAAGCAGTTCTTC.

The chain has TRBV7-8 and TRBJ2-7; TRBD1 might be the D (5 bases). This CDR3 contains 14 residues. The ends were cut back, 5 bases at V and 0 bases at J, with 11 bases in the middle. Germline V gene lookup returns CDR1 SGHVS and CDR2 FQNEAQ. The CDR3 here is CASSRDSTSYEQYF. The CDR3 nucleotides are TGTGCCAGCAGCCGCGACAGTACCTCCTACGAGCAGTACTTC.

This clone appeared a few times. V gene TRBV7-8 combines with J gene TRBJ2-7; 9 positions match TRBD2. Germline CDR1 reads SGHVS; CDR2 reads FQNEAQ. This CDR3 has 13 amino acids. V lost 4 bases, J lost 6 bases, and 4 bases stayed unmatched. CDR3 DNA sequence: TGTGCCAGCAGCTCCCGACTAGCGGTCGAGCAGTACTTC. This gives the protein CASSSRLAVEQYF.

The chain joins TRBV2 to TRBJ1-5, with a weak D call TRBD1 (6 bases). V shed 6 bases and J shed 0 bases, with 15 bases lying between them. CDR1 and CDR2 (germline): SNHLY, FYNNEI. This CDR3 is 16 amino acids long. The CDR3 DNA is TGTGCCAGCAGCTCCCAAGGGGGTAATAGCAATCAGCCCCAGCATTTT. It is translated as CASSSQGGNSNQPQHF. The entire variable domain, with the rest obtained from reference TRBV2 and TRBJ1-5, is as follows: EPEVTQTPSHQVTQMGQEVILRCVPISNHLYFYWYRQILGQKVEFLVSFYNNEISEKSEIFDDQFSVERPDGSNFTLKIRSTKLEDSAMYFCASSSQGGNSNQPQHFGDGTRLSIL.

This rearrangement joins TRBV5-1 to TRBJ2-1, with TRBD2 matching 10 bases. The CDR3 has 15 residues. In germline, CDR1 is SGHRS, CDR2 YFSETQ. With 5 bases clipped from V and 5 bases from J, the junction kept 7 bases outside the gene matches. The CDR3 DNA reads TGCGCCAGCAGGCCGGGACTAGCGCCGAACAATGAGCAGTTCTTC. As protein: CASRPGLAPNNEQFF.

The CDR3: CASSPGTGEYGYTF. In nucleotides, the CDR3 is TGCGCCAGCAGCCCCGGGACAGGGGAATATGGCTACACCTTC. The V call is TRBV5-1, the J call TRBJ1-2; 10 bases are shared with TRBD1. The CDR3 loop spans 14 amino acids. Per germline, CDR1 SGHRS and CDR2 YFSETQ. J was trimmed by 5 bases and V by 4 bases; bases with no gene match: 5. Full variable domain (remainder filled in from reference TRBV5-1 and TRBJ1-2): KAGVTQTPRYLIKTRGQQVTLSCSPISGHRSVSWYQQTPGQGLQFLFEYFSETQRNKGNFPGRFSGRQFSNSRSEMNVSTLELGDSALYLCASSPGTGEYGYTFGSGTRLTVV.

This clone appeared a few times. The junction and the germline gene differ at one end; a read error may be behind it. The gene calls are TRBV5-4 and TRBJ2-1, with D possibly TRBD1 on 5 matching bases. Germline V gene sequence: CDR1 SGHNT, CDR2 YYREEE (reference sequence). CDR3 length: 16 residues. In nucleotides, the CDR3 is TGTGCCAGCAGCTCGGCGGACACCGGCTCCTACAATGGGCAGTTCTTC. It yields the protein CASSSADTGSYNGQFF.

This clone occurred a few times. V gene TRBV18 combines with J gene TRBJ2-1, with D tentatively TRBD2 (6 bases). V gave up 3 bases and J gave up 10 bases, with 19 bases separating them. CDR3 length equals 15 residues. Looked up from germline, CDR1 is KGHSH and CDR2 is LQKENI. The CDR3 coding sequence is TGTGCCAGCTCACCGGATATGGTGCGGGAAGGGGAGCAGTTCTTC. Protein product: CASSPDMVREGEQFF.

This rearrangement joins TRBV7-2 to TRBJ2-3; the D gene is possibly TRBD2 (6 bases). Trimming stripped 1 base from V and 8 bases from J, with 13 bases between. Per germline, CDR1 SGHTA and CDR2 FQGNSA. This CDR3 contains 14 residues. The CDR3 is CASSLEVGGSTQYF. CDR3 nucleotides: TGTGCCAGCAGCTTAGAGGTGGGAGGCAGTACGCAGTATTTT.

CDR3 protein: CASSFEAGVRDTQYF. DNA for the CDR3: TGTGCCAGCAGCTTCGAGGCGGGAGTTCGAGATACGCAGTATTTT. The chain links TRBV7-2 to TRBJ2-3; TRBD2 aligns across 7 bases. V trimming: 3 bases; J trimming: 5 bases; junction bases outside the gene matches: 8. Looked up from germline, CDR1 is SGHTA and CDR2 is FQGNSA. CDR3 size: 15 residues. The full variable domain, with the rest looked up from reference TRBV7-2 and TRBJ2-3, is GAGVSQSPSNKVTEKGKDVELRCDPISGHTALYWYRQSLGQGLEFLIYFQGNSAPDKSGLPSDRFSAERTGGSVSTLTIQRTQQEDSAVYLCASSFEAGVRDTQYFGPGTRLTVL.

This rearrangement joins TRBV27 to TRBJ2-1; D is perhaps TRBD1 (5 bases). There are 12 residues in the CDR3. Germline V gene lookup returns CDR1 MNHEY and CDR2 SMNVEV (reference sequence). V lost 4 bases and J lost 8, with 9 bases in between. The CDR3 DNA follows: TGTGCCAGCAGTTCTCAGGGCCATGAGCAGTTCTTC. It encodes CASSSQGHEQFF.